Sequencing of this T cell receptor beta chain was carried out in a study of OX40 agonist ivuxolimab in advanced cancers. Whole-study context: Dosing consisted of intravenous ivuxolimab at 0.01 to 10 mg/kg every 2 weeks.

Details on this clone: What it binds is not known.

The CDR3 is 12 amino acids. J was trimmed by 3 bases and V by 8 bases; bases with no gene match: 3. Germline CDR1 is MNHEY and CDR2 is SVGAGI. Only in-frame clones appear in the TCRdb table, and some are missing; sequencing was by immunoSEQ multiplex PCR. The repertoire includes 75,000 to 100,000 clones, 85% to 90% of them detected once, and 5.5% sits in the top ten. Samples were taken at baseline and on day 1 of cycles 4 and 7. Findings of the study overall: Expanded peripheral T cell antigen specificity was not determined.

Sequences were derived from CD4+ or CD8+ T cells sorted from blood, sampled in a trial of the OX40 agonist ivuxolimab. The sequence was collected from an adult with an advanced solid tumor such as melanoma, head and neck, liver or kidney cancer. The chain links TRBV6-5 to TRBJ1-2; 7 bases line up with TRBD1. CDR3 nucleotides: TGTGCCAGCTGGGGACAGCACTATGGCTACACCTTC. As protein: CASWGQHYGYTF.